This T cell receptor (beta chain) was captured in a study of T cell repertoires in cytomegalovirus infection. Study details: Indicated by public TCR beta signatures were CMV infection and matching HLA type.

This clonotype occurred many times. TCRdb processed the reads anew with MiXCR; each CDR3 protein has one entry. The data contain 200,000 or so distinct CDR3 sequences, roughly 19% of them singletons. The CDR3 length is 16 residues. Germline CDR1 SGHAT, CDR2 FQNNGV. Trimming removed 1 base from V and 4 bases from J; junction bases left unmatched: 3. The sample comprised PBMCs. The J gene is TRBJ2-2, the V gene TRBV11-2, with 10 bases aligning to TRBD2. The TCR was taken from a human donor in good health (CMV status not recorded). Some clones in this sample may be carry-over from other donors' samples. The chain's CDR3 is CASSLGVAGGTGELFF. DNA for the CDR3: TGTGCCAGCAGCTTAGGGGTAGCGGGAGGCACCGGGGAGCTGTTTTTT.